Presented here are 5 T cell receptor beta chains from one specimen sequenced in a study of shared T cell receptors in the human thymus. The table came from immunoSEQ multiplex PCR; TCRdb's copy has only in-frame clones and leaves some out. The sample has roughly 700,000 clones, 70% to 90% seen once. These same data were also listed under a study on human thymus T cells.

Sequencing used thymocytes. All receptors derive from a boy younger than two with a congenital heart defect.

The chain has TRBV15 and TRBJ2-3; 12 nucleotides agree with TRBD2. The germline CDR1 and CDR2 sequences are LNHNV and YYDKDF (reference sequence). The V gene end was trimmed by 3 bases and the J gene end by 2 bases; junction bases not matched to a gene: 12. The CDR3 has 19 residues. CDR3 amino acids: CATSSPRGTSGRTTDTQYF. The CDR3 DNA is TGTGCCACCAGCAGCCCTCGTGGAACTAGCGGGAGGACCACAGATACGCAGTATTTT.

DNA of the CDR3: TGTGCCTGGCGAGCTACTGAGGCTTATGGCTACACCTTC. Its translation is CAWRATEAYGYTF. V and J are TRBV30 and TRBJ1-2; no definite D call. Looked up from germline, CDR1 is GTSNPN and CDR2 is SVGIG (reference sequence). The ends were cut back, 5 bases at V and 5 bases at J, with 15 bases in the middle. CDR3 length: 13 amino acids. The entire variable domain, with the rest obtained from reference TRBV30 and TRBJ1-2, is as follows: SQTIHQWPATLVQPVGSPLSLECTVEGTSNPNLYWYRQAAGRGLQLLFYSVGIGQISSEVPQNLSASRPQDRQFILSSKKLLLSDSGFYLCAWRATEAYGYTFGSGTRLTVV.

The chain couples TRBV4-3 to TRBJ2-1; no firm D call. Germline V gene sequence: CDR1 LGHNA, CDR2 YSLEER. Trimming removed 0 bases at V and 0 bases at J, with 12 bases between. The CDR3 spans 17 residues. The CDR3 protein is CASSQEGDRSSYNEQFF. The CDR3 nucleotides read TGCGCCAGCAGCCAAGAAGGCGACCGGAGCTCCTACAATGAGCAGTTCTTC.

The chain combines TRBV19 with TRBJ1-2; the match to TRBD1 covers 7 bases. CDR3 length equals 14 residues. Unmatched junction bases numbered 7, after V lost 1 base and J lost 8 bases. Germline CDR1 LNHDA, CDR2 SQIVND (reference sequence). CDR3 DNA: TGTGCCAGTAGTATAGGACAGGGACGTAGAGGCTACACCTTC. It is translated as CASSIGQGRRGYTF.

This clone has only a few counts. J is TRBJ1-2 and V is TRBV19, with 9 bases fitting TRBD1. There are 13 residues in the CDR3. Germline V gene data show CDR1 as LNHDA and CDR2 as SQIVND (reference sequence). After removal of 10 bases from V and 0 bases from J, the junction contained 3 bases not matched to a gene. CDR3 in amino acids: CAIGTGTNYGYTF. CDR3 nucleotide sequence: TGTGCCATTGGGACAGGGACTAACTATGGCTACACCTTC.